The clone carrying this TCR beta chain was recorded at least ten times. The library was built from about 400 ng RNA with molecular barcoded adaptors for alpha/delta and beta/gamma chains. TCRdb analysed the reads with MiXCR anew, one entry per CDR3 protein. Here the sample spans tens of thousands of distinct CDR3 sequences, 12% to 15% being singletons. This sample is drawn from a study of read filtering for tumor transcriptome and immune sequencing. Germline CDR1 DFQATT, CDR2 SNEGSKA (reference sequence). The CDR3 sequence is 15 residues long. V shed 4 bases and J 4 bases; nucleotides not matched to a gene: 4.

This clonotype was obtained from a donor at least 40 years old with multiple myeloma. Specimen: a population of CD138-negative cells sorted from bone marrow. The chain carries TRBV20-1 and TRBJ2-3; TRBD2 aligns across 14 bases. The CDR3 loop reads CSAKPGLAGADTQYF. In DNA, the CDR3 is TGCAGTGCTAAGCCGGGACTAGCGGGAGCAGATACGCAGTATTTT.